These 27 T cell receptor beta chains were sequenced from one sample in a study of technical replicates of blood from four donors. The method was immunoSEQ multiplex PCR; TCRdb's version includes in-frame clones alone and lacks a portion of them. Altogether some 87,000 clones are present, almost 98% being singletons, with the ten largest covering over 0.15%. Sequenced input: T cells isolated from PBMCs. These receptors were taken from a human donor in good health.

The V gene is TRBV6-1, the J gene TRBJ2-5, with TRBD2 matching 10 bases. Germline lookup yields CDR1 MNHNS and CDR2 SASEGT. Losses at the gene ends were 1 base for V and 4 bases for J; bases not matched to a gene: 3. The CDR3 consists of 15 residues. CDR3 residues: CASSEERGGRETQYF. The CDR3 DNA reads as TGTGCCAGCAGTGAAGAGCGGGGGGGCCGAGAGACCCAGTACTTC.

The chain has TRBV5-6 and TRBJ2-6; D ambiguous. Germline CDR1 reads SGHDT; CDR2 reads YYEEEE. This CDR3 comprises 16 residues. V lost 4 bases and J lost 0, with 11 bases in between. CDR3 protein: CASSGASYSGANVLTF. CDR3 DNA: TGTGCCAGCAGCGGTGCGAGTTACTCTGGGGCCAACGTCCTGACTTTC.

The chain carries TRBV5-1 and TRBJ1-1; 9 bases fit TRBD1. Per the germline V gene, CDR1 is SGHRS and CDR2 is YFSETQ. The CDR3 sequence is 16 residues long. V lost 3 bases to trimming and J lost 2 bases; unmatched junction nucleotides: 8. The CDR3 DNA follows: TGCGCCAGCAGCTCCCGTCCGGGACAGGGTAACACTGAAGCTTTCTTT. Translated, it gives CASSSRPGQGNTEAFF.

The chain links TRBV5-1 to TRBJ2-7; D remains unclear. Germline CDR1 is SGHRS and CDR2 is YFSETQ. Trimming left V 4 bases short and J 4 bases short, with 21 bases between. There are 16 residues in the CDR3. The CDR3 loop reads CASSHRTVDTRYEQYF. CDR3 sequence (DNA): TGCGCCAGCAGCCATCGCACAGTGGATACGAGATACGAGCAGTACTTC. The full variable domain, completed using reference TRBV5-1 and TRBJ2-7, is KAGVTQTPRYLIKTRGQQVTLSCSPISGHRSVSWYQQTPGQGLQFLFEYFSETQRNKGNFPGRFSGRQFSNSRSEMNVSTLELGDSALYLCASSHRTVDTRYEQYFGPGTRLTVT.

This clone was seen only once. V and J are TRBV4-1 and TRBJ2-5; TRBD1 is a possible D gene (6 bases). V shed 4 bases and J shed 1 base, with 13 bases lying between them. The CDR3 sequence is 15 residues long. Germline CDR1 and CDR2: MGHRA and YSYEKL. The CDR3 sequence: CASSLSEGVQETQYF. The CDR3 DNA reads as TGCGCCAGCAGCCTCTCCGAGGGGGTCCAAGAGACCCAGTACTTC.

This chain uses TRBV27 with TRBJ1-1; possibly TRBD1 for D (6 bases). Germline CDR1 reads MNHEY; CDR2 reads SMNVEV (reference sequence). This CDR3 is 14 amino acids long. Between the trimmed V and J ends, which lost 4 bases and 4 bases, there was a span of 13 bases. CDR3 in DNA: TGTGCCAGCAGTTATGCGGGGGGCGGCACTGAAGCTTTCTTT. Translating it yields CASSYAGGGTEAFF.

The chain employs TRBV5-1 and TRBJ1-1, with no clear D. V lost 0 bases to trimming and J lost 5 bases, with 11 bases between them. The germline V gene encodes CDR1 SGHRS and CDR2 YFSETQ. This CDR3 is 14 amino acids long. The CDR3 coding sequence is TGCGCCAGCAGCTTGGGAGGGTCCGGGACTGAAGCTTTCTTT. This codes for CASSLGGSGTEAFF.

The chain has TRBV6-4 and TRBJ1-5, with no clear D. Germline V gene sequence: CDR1 MRHNA, CDR2 SNTAGT. There are 14 residues in the CDR3. Trimming removed 2 bases from V and 6 bases from J, with 11 bases in between. The CDR3 DNA reads TGTGCCAGCAGTGACCAGGCGGGGAGTCAGCCCCAGCATTTT. This codes for CASSDQAGSQPQHF.

This CDR3 reads CASSSRVISGANVLTF. The CDR3, as DNA: TGTGCCAGCAGTTCCAGGGTTATCTCTGGGGCCAACGTCCTGACTTTC. This chain links TRBV28 with TRBJ2-6; tentative D call: TRBD1 (5 bases). Between the trimmed V and J ends, which lost 4 bases and 0 bases, there was a span of 10 bases. This CDR3 contains 16 residues. In germline, CDR1 is MDHEN, CDR2 SYDVKM.

V is TRBV5-4 and J is TRBJ2-5, with 9 bases matching TRBD2. Per the germline V gene, CDR1 is SGHNT and CDR2 is YYREEE (reference sequence). V shed 4 bases, J shed 7 bases, and the junction held 5 bases outside the gene matches. The CDR3 sequence is 13 residues long. This CDR3 is CASSEGLARTQYF. The CDR3 DNA reads as TGTGCCAGCAGCGAGGGACTAGCAAGGACCCAGTACTTC. Full variable domain (rest looked up from reference TRBV5-4 and TRBJ2-5): ETGVTQSPTHLIKTRGQQVTLRCSSQSGHNTVSWYQQALGQGPQFIFQYYREEENGRGNFPPRFSGLQFPNYSSELNVNALELDDSALYLCASSEGLARTQYFGPGTRLLVL.

The rearrangement joins TRBV7-3 to TRBJ1-1, with TRBD1 matching 7 bases. Per the germline V gene, CDR1 is SGHTA and CDR2 is FQGTGA. The ends lost 3 bases at V and 5 bases at J; junction bases unmatched: 9. The CDR3 runs to 15 residues. DNA of the CDR3: TGTGCCAGCAGCTTTAAAGGAGGGGGCGAGACTGAAGCTTTCTTT. It encodes CASSFKGGGETEAFF.

The chain is built from TRBV7-9 and TRBJ2-3; possible D gene TRBD1, 5 bases. The CDR3 has 15 amino acids. Germline values: CDR1 SEHNR, CDR2 FQNEAQ (reference sequence). V dropped 2 bases and J dropped 3 bases, with 12 bases sitting between them. CDR3 protein: CASSLMPDRTDTQYF. Here the CDR3 DNA reads TGTGCCAGCAGCTTAATGCCTGACAGAACAGATACGCAGTATTTT.

The V call is TRBV30, the J call TRBJ1-2; 8 bases align to TRBD1. The CDR3 loop spans 14 amino acids. Germline values: CDR1 GTSNPN, CDR2 SVGIG (reference sequence). With V trimmed by 2 bases and J by 6 bases, 8 bases remained unmatched. The CDR3 bases are TGTGCCTGGAGTCGCCCGACAGGGGTCGATGGCTACACCTTC. The encoded protein is CAWSRPTGVDGYTF. Combining the CDR3 with reference TRBV30 and TRBJ1-2 gives the whole variable domain SQTIHQWPATLVQPVGSPLSLECTVEGTSNPNLYWYRQAAGRGLQLLFYSVGIGQISSEVPQNLSASRPQDRQFILSSKKLLLSDSGFYLCAWSRPTGVDGYTFGSGTRLTVV.

Here the CDR3 reads CASSSLTGDGNTIYF. CDR3 bases: TGTGCCAGCAGTTCCCTTACAGGGGACGGAAACACCATATATTTT. The J gene is TRBJ1-3, the V gene TRBV6-5; TRBD1 matches at 7 bases. The junction had 7 bases not matched to a gene; V was cut back by 4 bases and J by 4 bases. This CDR3 is 15 amino acids long. CDR1 and CDR2 from the germline V gene are MNHEY and SVGAGI.

This clone was seen a single time. V usage is TRBV6-5 and J usage is TRBJ1-5, with 8 bases aligning to TRBD1. In germline, CDR1 is MNHEY, CDR2 SVGAGI. The junction had 6 bases not matched to a gene; V was cut back by 8 bases and J by 0 bases. The CDR3 has 15 amino acids. The CDR3 nucleotides are TGTGCCAGCCGATCGGGACAGGATAGCAATCAGCCCCAGCATTTT. It codes for CASRSGQDSNQPQHF.

The chain recombines TRBV19 with TRBJ2-7; TRBD2 agrees at 7 bases. Germline CDR1 reads LNHDA; CDR2 reads SQIVND (reference sequence). The CDR3 runs to 15 residues. With 5 bases clipped from V and 6 bases from J, the junction kept 13 bases outside the gene matches. This chain's CDR3 is CASSLLRGRGGEQYF. As DNA, the CDR3 is TGTGCCAGTAGTTTACTTCGGGGGAGGGGAGGCGAGCAGTACTTC.

The chain couples TRBV25-1 to TRBJ1-5, with D unresolved. Trimming took 11 bases from V and 11 from J, leaving 16 bases between them. This CDR3 contains 11 residues. In germline, CDR1 is MGHDK, CDR2 SYGVNS. CDR3 region: CASYKDGTQHF. Here the CDR3 DNA reads TGTGCCTCCTACAAGGACGGGACCCAGCATTTT.

V gene TRBV4-1 combines with J gene TRBJ2-2; D gene uncertain. Germline V gene lookup returns CDR1 MGHRA and CDR2 YSYEKL. Trimming cost V 1 base and J 5 bases, with 8 bases left between them. This CDR3 contains 14 residues. The CDR3 DNA follows: TGCGCCAGCAGCCAAGGGCCGGGTACCGGGGAGCTGTTTTTT. Residues: CASSQGPGTGELFF.

The chain joins TRBV27 to TRBJ1-4; 7 bases agree with TRBD1. Germline V gene lookup returns CDR1 MNHEY and CDR2 SMNVEV (reference sequence). Trimming removed 7 bases from V and 3 bases from J; junction bases left unmatched: 5. CDR3 length: 14 amino acids. CDR3 nucleotides: TGTGCCAGCACGACAGGGCGGGCTAATGAAAAACTGTTTTTT. This codes for CASTTGRANEKLFF.

The chain uses TRBV5-4 and TRBJ2-6; 7 bases are shared with TRBD2. CDR3 length: 15 residues. Unmatched junction bases numbered 5, after V lost 2 bases and J lost 6 bases. Germline V gene sequence: CDR1 SGHNT, CDR2 YYREEE (reference sequence). CDR3 region: CASSLRLAAANVLTF. CDR3 DNA sequence: TGTGCCAGCAGCTTACGACTAGCTGCGGCCAACGTCCTGACTTTC.

The CDR3 DNA follows: TGTGCCAGCAAAGTCGGGGGGGCCCTAGACCCCAATGAGCAGTTCTTC. It yields the protein CASKVGGALDPNEQFF. The rearrangement joins TRBV28 to TRBJ2-1, with TRBD2 matching over 8 bases. CDR3 size: 16 residues. V trimming: 7 bases; J trimming: 6 bases; junction bases outside the gene matches: 14. Germline CDR1 is MDHEN and CDR2 is SYDVKM.

The V and J genes are TRBV2 and TRBJ2-5; D gene uncertain. The V and J ends lost 5 bases and 2 bases respectively, with 6 bases between them. Germline loops: CDR1 SNHLY, CDR2 FYNNEI. The CDR3 is 12 residues long. The chain's CDR3 is CASSTVQETQYF. In DNA, the CDR3 is TGTGCCAGCAGTACAGTGCAAGAGACCCAGTACTTC. The complete variable domain, with remaining parts taken from reference TRBV2 and TRBJ2-5, reads EPEVTQTPSHQVTQMGQEVILRCVPISNHLYFYWYRQILGQKVEFLVSFYNNEISEKSEIFDDQFSVERPDGSNFTLKIRSTKLEDSAMYFCASSTVQETQYFGPGTRLLVL.

V is TRBV11-3 and J is TRBJ2-7, with D tentatively TRBD2 (5 bases). Germline V lookup: CDR1 SGHNT, CDR2 YENEEA. V lost 4 bases to trimming and J lost 5 bases, with 15 bases between them. The CDR3 spans 14 residues. The CDR3 nucleotides read TGTGCCAGCAGCTATCCCCCGATGGAGGACGAGCAGTACTTC. Residues: CASSYPPMEDEQYF.

The V call is TRBV9, the J call TRBJ2-1, with 9 bases identical to TRBD2. With 3 bases clipped from V and 0 bases from J, the junction kept 13 bases outside the gene matches. The CDR3 totals 19 residues. CDR1 SGDLS and CDR2 YYNGEE come from the germline V gene. CDR3 DNA: TGTGCCAGCAGCGCCAATCCCAATCTTAGCGGGGGCTCCTACAATGAGCAGTTCTTC. Its translation: CASSANPNLSGGSYNEQFF.

The rearrangement joins TRBV28 to TRBJ2-2; TRBD2 matches 9 bases. Trimming at V came to 3 bases and at J to 3 bases, leaving 14 bases not matched to a gene. The CDR3 contains 19 residues. Germline-derived CDR1 and CDR2 are MDHEN and SYDVKM. The CDR3 region is CASSFPLRLAEFYTGELFF. CDR3 coding DNA: TGTGCCAGCAGTTTTCCCTTGAGACTAGCGGAATTCTACACCGGGGAGCTGTTTTTT.

The chain is built from TRBV5-6 and TRBJ1-2; 7 nucleotides agree with TRBD1. The CDR3 contains 16 residues. With V trimmed by 6 bases and J by 2 bases, 13 bases remained unmatched. The V gene's germline CDR1 is SGHDT and CDR2 YYEEEE. The DNA for the CDR3 is TGTGCCAGCAAACCCGGGACAGAATTTCTGAACTATGGCTACACCTTC. Its protein product is CASKPGTEFLNYGYTF. The variable domain in full, with the rest retrieved from reference TRBV5-6 and TRBJ1-2, is DAGVTQSPTHLIKTRGQQVTLRCSPKSGHDTVSWYQQALGQGPQFIFQYYEEEERQRGNFPDRFSGHQFPNYSSELNVNALLLGDSALYLCASKPGTEFLNYGYTFGSGTRLTVV.

V and J are TRBV5-5 and TRBJ2-1, with TRBD2 as a possible D gene (5 bases). The ends were cut back, 3 bases at V and 5 bases at J, with 12 bases in the middle. Germline V CDR1 and CDR2: SGHKS, YYEKEE (reference sequence). This CDR3 is 14 amino acids long. Written as DNA, the CDR3 is TGTGCCAGCAGCTCGTGGTCCGGGGACAATGAGCAGTTCTTC. It codes for CASSSWSGDNEQFF.